This entry describes one TCR beta chain. Blood replicates held 0.5 ug DNA, tumor or normal breast around 1.5 ug, two each. TCRdb's table, derived via immunoSEQ multiplex PCR, lists solely in-frame clones and lacks some. This table holds 30,000 to 35,000 clones, roughly four fifths found once. This CDR3 has 15 residues. The germline V and J ends were trimmed by 1 base and 4 bases, with 10 bases remaining between them. Looked up from germline, CDR1 is SEHNR and CDR2 is FQNEAQ (reference sequence). This entry belongs to a study of early stage breast cancer tumors. The chain is built from TRBV7-9 and TRBJ1-4; D might be TRBD1 (6 bases). This TCR derives from a person aged 40 to 50 with breast cancer. The specimen was blood. CDR3 in amino acids: CASSLVTGLNEKLFF. The DNA for the CDR3 is TGTGCCAGCAGCTTAGTGACAGGCCTTAATGAAAAACTGTTTTTT.